A selection of T cell receptor beta chains follows, all from one sample in a study of identical twins. MiXCR was run by TCRdb on the 5' RACE reads, yielding one entry per CDR3 protein. Of a few hundred thousand distinct CDR3 sequences listed, roughly 13% are singletons. These data were likewise used in another study, on yellow fever vaccine responses in identical twins.

Source material: CD4+ T cells sorted from blood. The receptor set was obtained from a woman between 18 and 29 years old in good health. Both conserved end residues are part of each CDR3. A D gene is named only where the DNA matches it firmly. Clone size is not always given. Where it is, it says once, few, many or a class for expanded clones.

J: TRBJ1-2; D: .; size: .; V: TRBV7-2; DNA: TGTGCCAGCAGCTTCGTCCGGACACGGGGGCAGGGCTATGGCTACACCTTC; CDR3: CASSFVRTRGQGYGYTF
J: TRBJ1-2; D: TRBD1; size: few; V: TRBV28; DNA: TGTGCCAGCAGCTCAGCTGGACAGGCTGGCTACACCTTC; CDR3: CASSSAGQAGYTF
J: TRBJ1-6; D: .; size: few; V: TRBV20-1; DNA: TGCAGTGCCACCGCCGGGGGCAAGTCTAGTTCACCCCTCCACTTT; CDR3: CSATAGGKSSSPLHF
J: TRBJ2-7; D: .; size: many; V: TRBV6-6; DNA: TGTGCCAGCAATACACAGACGACCTACGAGCAGTACTTC; CDR3: CASNTQTTYEQYF
J: TRBJ1-3; D: TRBD1; size: many; V: TRBV25-1; DNA: TGTGCCAGCAGCGCAGACAGGGGCCACAGGGACACCATATATTTT; CDR3: CASSADRGHRDTIYF
J: TRBJ1-1; D: TRBD1; size: .; V: TRBV5-1; DNA: TGCGCCAGCAGCTTAGGGGGGACAGCAGGAATGAACACTGAAGCTTTCTTT; CDR3: CASSLGGTAGMNTEAFF
J: TRBJ2-1; D: TRBD2; size: many; V: TRBV5-1; DNA: TGCGCCAGCAGCTTGTTGGGGCTAGCGGGCCCGCCCTCCTACAATGAGCAGTTCTTC; CDR3: CASSLLGLAGPPSYNEQFF
J: TRBJ1-2; D: .; size: many; V: TRBV15; DNA: TGTGCCACCAGCAGAGATCTGAAGGGATGGAATGGCTACACCTTC; CDR3: CATSRDLKGWNGYTF
J: TRBJ2-1; D: .; size: .; V: TRBV29-1; DNA: TGCAGCGGGGGGGAAAGATACAATGAGCAGTTCTTC; CDR3: CSGGERYNEQFF
J: TRBJ1-4; D: .; size: few; V: TRBV5-1; DNA: TGCGCCAGCAGCTTGGCCATCACAGGAACTAATGAAAAACTGTTTTTT; CDR3: CASSLAITGTNEKLFF
J: TRBJ2-5; D: .; size: .; V: TRBV7-9; DNA: TGTGCCAGCAGCTTAGCGAGAGGGACGGAGGAGACCCAGTACTTC; CDR3: CASSLARGTEETQYF
J: TRBJ2-5; D: TRBD2; size: .; V: TRBV30; DNA: TGTGCCTGGAGTGGACTAGCGGTGACCCAGTACTTC; CDR3: CAWSGLAVTQYF
J: TRBJ2-3; D: .; size: .; V: TRBV7-2; DNA: TGTGCCAGCAGCCCACAACGGGGGGCTAGCACAGATGCGCAGTATTTT; CDR3: CASSPQRGASTDAQYF
J: TRBJ2-3; D: TRBD2; size: .; V: TRBV20-1; DNA: TGCAGTGCTAGCCCCTTAGCGGGGGGGCTGTCAAGATCCCCAGATACGCAGTATTTT; CDR3: CSASPLAGGLSRSPDTQYF
J: TRBJ2-7; D: .; size: .; V: TRBV6-1; DNA: TGTGCCAGCAGTGAATCTCAAGGTATAGCCTACGAGCAGTACTTC; CDR3: CASSESQGIAYEQYF
J: TRBJ2-2; D: .; size: few; V: TRBV6-5; DNA: TGTGCCAGCAGTTTAAGACCCGAGGGCGGGGAGCTGTTTTTT; CDR3: CASSLRPEGGELFF
J: TRBJ2-3; D: .; size: .; V: TRBV20-1; DNA: TGCAGTGCTAGAGATCCTCAGAGAGCTAGCACAGATACGCAGTATTTT; CDR3: CSARDPQRASTDTQYF
J: TRBJ2-3; D: TRBD2; size: .; V: TRBV2; DNA: TGTGCCAGCAACCGTGGGCTAGCGGGACGAGATACGCAGTATTTT; CDR3: CASNRGLAGRDTQYF
J: TRBJ2-2; D: TRBD2; size: many; V: TRBV20-1; DNA: TGCAGTGCCCCGGATTTTGGCGGGAGGGCCGGAACCGGGGAGCTGTTTTTT; CDR3: CSAPDFGGRAGTGELFF
J: TRBJ2-7; D: TRBD2; size: .; V: TRBV6-2/TRBV6-3; DNA: TGTGCCAGCAGTTACTCAGGGACTACCGGCTACGAGCAGTACTTC; CDR3: CASSYSGTTGYEQYF
J: TRBJ2-6; D: .; size: .; V: TRBV28; DNA: TGTGCCGCCAGGGGCCCTACGACCTCTGGGGCCAACGTCCTGACTTTC; CDR3: CAARGPTTSGANVLTF